The clone carrying this TCR beta chain was seen more than once but under ten times. What it binds is unknown. This CDR3 contains 15 residues. Germline values: CDR1 KGHSH, CDR2 LQKENI. Trimming stripped 6 bases from V and 2 bases from J, with 15 bases between. Clones were read by immunoSEQ multiplex PCR, and TCRdb kept only the in-frame ones, dropping some. The sample carries about 100,000 clones, over 75% recorded once. This sample was included in a study of graft-versus-host responses after intestinal transplantation. General observations from the study: The study associated peak circulating GvH clone levels with early post-transplant HvG declines.

The clonotype comes from a human donor who was the organ donor for an intestinal transplant. The V and J genes are TRBV18 and TRBJ2-3, with D possibly being TRBD2 (5 bases). The sample consisted of unstimulated CD4+ T cells sorted from spleen or lymph node cells, taken before transplant. The CDR3 DNA sequence: TGTGCCAGCTCCCTAGAGGGCATCTACACAGATACGCAGTATTTT. It specifies CASSLEGIYTDTQYF.